This TCR beta chain was obtained from a study of technical replicates of blood from several donors. Germline CDR1 is SGHRS and CDR2 is YFSETQ. CDR3 length: 13 amino acids. With 2 bases clipped from V and 10 bases from J, the junction kept 3 bases outside the gene matches. This table comes from immunoSEQ multiplex PCR, and its TCRdb copy is limited to in-frame clones, with some not included. The table lists tens of thousands of clones, around nine tenths of them singletons. The genes are TRBV5-1 and TRBJ1-6; 7 nucleotides line up with TRBD1. The sequence came from a human donor in good health. Some clones in this sample may be carry-over from other donors' samples. Sequenced sample: PBMCs. The CDR3 spells CASSFQGESPLHF. DNA of the CDR3: TGCGCCAGCAGCTTCCAGGGGGAGTCACCCCTCCACTTT. Filled out from reference TRBV5-1 and TRBJ1-6, the complete variable domain reads KAGVTQTPRYLIKTRGQQVTLSCSPISGHRSVSWYQQTPGQGLQFLFEYFSETQRNKGNFPGRFSGRQFSNSRSEMNVSTLELGDSALYLCASSFQGESPLHFGNGTRLTVT.